One TCR beta chain is described in this entry. The CDR3 sequence is 13 residues long. V was trimmed by 6 bases and J by 7 bases, leaving 15 bases between them. Germline V gene lookup returns CDR1 SNHLY and CDR2 FYNNEI. This sample stems from a study of shared clonotypes between healthy human individuals. The data were produced by immunoSEQ multiplex PCR, yet TCRdb's version contains in-frame clones alone and is incomplete. The repertoire holds just over 2,000,000 clones, 85% to 95% seen once, with around 0.13% in the top ten. The sequencing input was naive CD4+ T cells sorted from blood. Subset here: CD45RA+ positively selected. The TCR was taken from a man aged 18 to 30 in good health. The V gene is TRBV2, the J gene TRBJ1-2; D is unclear. The CDR3: CASSPVGMAGYTF. Here the CDR3 DNA reads TGTGCCAGCAGCCCCGTGGGGATGGCTGGCTACACCTTC.